This TCR beta chain stems from a study of beta chain features in type 1 diabetes. About the research overall: The number of sorted cells examined across all samples was some 99,000,000.

Expressed TCRB transcripts were sequenced after all isolated RNA was converted to cDNA. The repertoire was sequenced with immunoSEQ multiplex PCR; TCRdb's copy has only in-frame clones and lacks some. This sample carries roughly 160,000 clones, around 8% of them seen once, and the ten largest clones take approximately 0.87%. Regarding the study as a whole: Using cDNA template may skew counts toward highly expressing activated cells. Comparison showed that naive, central memory and Treg TCRB repertoires appeared more similar among patients than among healthy donors. For Type 1 diabetes patients, all four CD4+ subsets carried TCRB CDR3s that were moderately but significantly shorter. Type 1 diabetes patients showed fewer insertions and more deletions at VDJ junctions.

The germline CDR1 and CDR2 sequences are LNHNV and YYDKDF (reference sequence). V shed 0 bases, J shed 7 bases, and the junction held 8 bases outside the gene matches. This CDR3 is 16 amino acids long. This clone was detected only a few times. Antigen specificity is unknown. The receptor was isolated from a woman aged 40 to 50 with type 1 diabetes. The sequenced sample was central memory CD4+ T cells from blood. The J gene is TRBJ2-2, the V gene TRBV15, with 7 positions matching TRBD2. The CDR3 DNA sequence: TGTGCCACCAGCAGAGATATTCAAGGGAGGGTCGGGGAGCTGTTTTTT. It specifies CATSRDIQGRVGELFF.